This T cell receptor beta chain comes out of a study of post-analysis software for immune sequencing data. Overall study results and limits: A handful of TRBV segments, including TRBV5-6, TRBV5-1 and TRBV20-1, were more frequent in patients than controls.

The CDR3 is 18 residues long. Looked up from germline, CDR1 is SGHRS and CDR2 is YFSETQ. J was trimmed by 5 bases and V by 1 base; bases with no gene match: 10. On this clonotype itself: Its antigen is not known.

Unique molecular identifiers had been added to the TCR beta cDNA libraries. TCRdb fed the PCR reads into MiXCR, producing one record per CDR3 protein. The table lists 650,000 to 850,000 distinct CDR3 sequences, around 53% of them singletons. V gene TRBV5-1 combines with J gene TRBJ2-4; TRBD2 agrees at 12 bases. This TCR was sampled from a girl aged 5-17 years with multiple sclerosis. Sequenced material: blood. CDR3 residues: CASSLLSLAGGLENIQYF. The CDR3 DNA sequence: TGCGCCAGCAGCTTGCTTTCGCTAGCGGGGGGGTTGGAAAACATTCAGTACTTC.